Below, 11 T cell receptor beta chains from the same sample are listed, as sequenced in a study of Graves' ophthalmopathy and Graves' hyperthyroidism. From RNA, the CDR3 regions of TCR beta chains were amplified and sequenced. RT-PCR was first run with HTBI primers, then multiplex PCR in a second round. MiXCR, applied by TCRdb to the multiplex PCR reads, yields one record per CDR3 protein. Here the sample spans 400,000 or so distinct CDR3 sequences, about a sixth being singletons. The sample consisted of peripheral blood. The receptor set was obtained from an adult woman with stable Graves' hyperthyroidism.

The V and J genes are TRBV12-3 or TRBV12-4 and TRBJ2-7, with D tentatively TRBD1 (6 bases). The CDR3 consists of 13 residues. V was shortened by 6 bases and J by 3 bases, with 12 bases between the two germline ends. Here the CDR3 reads CASRYRVGYEQYF. For the CDR3, the DNA is TGTGCCAGCAGGTACAGGGTTGGCTACGAGCAGTACTTC.

The chain uses TRBV11-2 and TRBJ1-1; D might be TRBD1 (5 bases). V lost 3 bases to trimming and J lost 7 bases, with 18 bases between them. This CDR3 is 15 amino acids long. Germline loops: CDR1 SGHAT, CDR2 FQNNGV. Written as DNA, the CDR3 is TGTGCCAGCAGCTTCGGTGGGAAGGGGTCGGATGAAGCTTTCTTT. Translated: CASSFGGKGSDEAFF.

The sample holds many counts of this clonotype. The V and J genes are TRBV29-1 and TRBJ1-1; the D is unclear. Germline CDR1 is SQVTM and CDR2 is ANQGSEA. The CDR3 runs 12 residues. Deletions cut 6 bases from V and 4 bases from J, with 12 bases between. The CDR3 bases are TGCAGCGTAAGTCGGGAGATCACTGAAGCTTTCTTT. Translating gives CSVSREITEAFF.

This clonotype was seen repeatedly, ten times or more. The V and J genes are TRBV12-3 or TRBV12-4 and TRBJ2-7; possibly TRBD1 or TRBD2 for D (5 bases each). This CDR3 spans 15 amino acids. Trimming shortened V by 3 bases and J by 7 bases, and 19 bases separated the two germline ends. The CDR3 spells CASSFKNRISGEQYF. The CDR3 bases are TGTGCCAGCAGTTTCAAAAACAGGATATCGGGAGAGCAGTACTTC.

There are a few counts of this clonotype. V is TRBV28 and J is TRBJ2-5, with 10 bases matching TRBD2. Germline V lookup: CDR1 MDHEN, CDR2 SYDVKM. The J segment lost 5 bases and the V segment lost 3 bases, leaving 15 bases of the junction unmatched. The CDR3 length is 18 residues. The CDR3: CASSFVLAGARKWETQYF. CDR3 nucleotide sequence: TGTGCCAGCAGTTTTGTGCTAGCGGGAGCAAGGAAGTGGGAGACCCAGTACTTC.

The genes are TRBV2 and TRBJ1-2; tentative D call: TRBD1 (6 bases). From germline, CDR1 is SNHLY and CDR2 FYNNEI. CDR3 length equals 15 residues. Between the trimmed V and J ends, which lost 7 bases and 0 bases, there was a span of 15 bases. The CDR3 sequence: CASITLRGTNYGYTF. Here the CDR3 DNA reads TGTGCCAGCATAACCCTCAGGGGCACTAACTATGGCTACACCTTC.

This clonotype has ten or more counts. The rearrangement joins TRBV11-1 to TRBJ1-1; D call uncertain. The germline gives CDR1 SGHAT, CDR2 FQDESV (reference sequence). V lost 0 bases and J lost 0, with 11 bases in between. The CDR3 has 16 residues. CDR3 in amino acids: CASSLAITAVNTEAFF. CDR3 DNA sequence: TGTGCCAGCAGCTTAGCGATAACAGCCGTGAACACTGAAGCTTTCTTT.

Worth noting for this clonotype: A much larger clone differs from this one at a single base, so this may be a read error. The chain is built from TRBV7-9 and TRBJ2-5; 8 bases line up with TRBD1. This CDR3 has 14 residues. Per the germline V gene, CDR1 is SEHNR and CDR2 is FQNEAQ (reference sequence). The J segment lost 6 bases and the V segment lost 8 bases, leaving 11 bases of the junction unmatched. CDR3 region: CASGSDRAGQTQYF. The CDR3, as DNA: TGTGCCAGCGGTTCGGACAGGGCAGGGCAGACCCAGTACTTC.

This clonotype showed up many times. The chain is built from TRBV2 and TRBJ2-2; D possibly uses TRBD1 or TRBD2 (5 bases each). V shed 10 bases and J shed 4 bases, with 19 bases lying between them. The germline V gene encodes CDR1 SNHLY and CDR2 FYNNEI. CDR3 length: 15 amino acids. This chain's CDR3 is CATILSGTGTGELFF. As DNA, the CDR3 is TGTGCCACCATTTTATCCGGGACGGGCACCGGGGAGCTGTTTTTT.

This clonotype was detected many times. The CDR3 nucleotides read TGTGCCAGCAGTGAAACGATCCTTAGCAATCAGCCCCAGCATTTT. This gives the protein CASSETILSNQPQHF. The rearrangement joins TRBV6-1 to TRBJ1-5; D ambiguous. The CDR3 consists of 15 residues. Germline V gene sequence: CDR1 MNHNS, CDR2 SASEGT. The V and J ends lost 2 bases and 0 bases respectively, with 8 bases between them.

This clonotype was observed at least ten times. This sequence joins TRBV29-1 and TRBJ2-7; 9 positions match TRBD1. This CDR3 region has 13 residues. The germline CDR1 and CDR2 sequences are SQVTM and ANQGSEA. V gave up 4 bases and J gave up 6 bases; unmatched junction bases: 7. This CDR3 reads CSVAPGQGIEQYF. In nucleotides, the CDR3 is TGCAGCGTTGCACCGGGACAGGGAATCGAGCAGTACTTC.